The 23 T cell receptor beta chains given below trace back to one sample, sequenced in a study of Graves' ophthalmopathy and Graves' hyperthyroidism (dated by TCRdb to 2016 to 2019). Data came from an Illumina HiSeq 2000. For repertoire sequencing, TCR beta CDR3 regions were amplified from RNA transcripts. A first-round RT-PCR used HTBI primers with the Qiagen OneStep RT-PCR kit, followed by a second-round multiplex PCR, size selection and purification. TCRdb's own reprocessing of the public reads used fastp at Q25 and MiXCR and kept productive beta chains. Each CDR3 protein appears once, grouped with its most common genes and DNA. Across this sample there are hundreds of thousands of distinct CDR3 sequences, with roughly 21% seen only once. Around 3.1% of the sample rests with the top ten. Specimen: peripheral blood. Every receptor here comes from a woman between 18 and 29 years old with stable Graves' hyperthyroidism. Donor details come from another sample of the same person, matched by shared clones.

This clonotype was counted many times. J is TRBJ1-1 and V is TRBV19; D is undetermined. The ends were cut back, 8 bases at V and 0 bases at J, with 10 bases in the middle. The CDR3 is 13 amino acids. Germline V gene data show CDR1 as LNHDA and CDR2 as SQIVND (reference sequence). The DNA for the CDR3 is TGTGCCAGTCACGCACAGATGAACACTGAAGCTTTCTTT. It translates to CASHAQMNTEAFF.

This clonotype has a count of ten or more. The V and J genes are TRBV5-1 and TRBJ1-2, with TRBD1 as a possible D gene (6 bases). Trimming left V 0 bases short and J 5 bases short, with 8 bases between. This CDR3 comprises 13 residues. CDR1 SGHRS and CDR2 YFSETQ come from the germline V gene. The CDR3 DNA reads TGCGCCAGCAGCTTGGTTCAGGGGTATGGCTACACCTTC. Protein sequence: CASSLVQGYGYTF. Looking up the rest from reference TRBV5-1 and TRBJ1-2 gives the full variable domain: KAGVTQTPRYLIKTRGQQVTLSCSPISGHRSVSWYQQTPGQGLQFLFEYFSETQRNKGNFPGRFSGRQFSNSRSEMNVSTLELGDSALYLCASSLVQGYGYTFGSGTRLTVV.

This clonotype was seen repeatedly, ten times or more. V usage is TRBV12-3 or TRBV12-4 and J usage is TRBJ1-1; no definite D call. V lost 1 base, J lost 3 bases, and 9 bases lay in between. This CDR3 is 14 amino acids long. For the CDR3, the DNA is TGTGCCAGCAGTTTAGTCCTAAGGGACACTGAAGCTTTCTTT. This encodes CASSLVLRDTEAFF.

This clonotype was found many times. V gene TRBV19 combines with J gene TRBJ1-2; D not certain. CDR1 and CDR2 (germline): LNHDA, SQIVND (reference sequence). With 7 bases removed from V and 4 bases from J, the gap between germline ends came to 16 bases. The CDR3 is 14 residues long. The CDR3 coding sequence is TGTGCCAGTAATTTCGGCTCTGCAACCTATGGCTACACCTTC. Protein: CASNFGSATYGYTF.

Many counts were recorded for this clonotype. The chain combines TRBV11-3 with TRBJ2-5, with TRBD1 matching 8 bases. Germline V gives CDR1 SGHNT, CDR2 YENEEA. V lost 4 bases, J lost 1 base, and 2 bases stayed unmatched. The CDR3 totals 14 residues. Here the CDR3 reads CASSSDRVQETQYF. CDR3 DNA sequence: TGTGCCAGCAGCTCGGACAGGGTCCAAGAGACCCAGTACTTC.

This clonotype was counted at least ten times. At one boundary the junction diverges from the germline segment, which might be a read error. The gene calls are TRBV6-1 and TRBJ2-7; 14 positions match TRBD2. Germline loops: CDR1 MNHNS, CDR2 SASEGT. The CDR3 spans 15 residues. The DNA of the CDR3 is TGTGCCAGCAGTAAGGGACTAGCGGGGGTAGGCGAGCGGTACTTC. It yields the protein CASSKGLAGVGERYF.

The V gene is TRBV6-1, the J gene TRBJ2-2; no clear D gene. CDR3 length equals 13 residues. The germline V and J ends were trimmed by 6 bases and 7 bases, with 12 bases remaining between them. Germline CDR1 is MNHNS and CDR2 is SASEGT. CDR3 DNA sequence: TGTGCCAGCAGCCGGCCTAACGGCGGGGAGCTGTTTTTT. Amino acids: CASSRPNGGELFF.

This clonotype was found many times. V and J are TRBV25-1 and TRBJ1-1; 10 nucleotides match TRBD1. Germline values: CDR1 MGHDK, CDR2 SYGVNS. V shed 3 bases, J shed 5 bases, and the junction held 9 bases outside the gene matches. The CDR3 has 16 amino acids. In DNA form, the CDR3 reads TGTGCCAGCAGTGATCGGACAGGGGGAATAGGGACTGAAGCTTTCTTT. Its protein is CASSDRTGGIGTEAFF.

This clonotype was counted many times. DNA for the CDR3: TGCGCCAGCAGTGAGTCATCGGCGGGCCCGGCGTACGAGCAGTACTTC. Amino acid sequence: CASSESSAGPAYEQYF. The V gene is TRBV10-2, the J gene TRBJ2-7; tentative D call: TRBD2 (5 bases). CDR3 length: 16 amino acids. Between the trimmed V and J ends, which lost 0 bases and 4 bases, there was a span of 16 bases. Germline V gives CDR1 WSHSY, CDR2 SAAADI.

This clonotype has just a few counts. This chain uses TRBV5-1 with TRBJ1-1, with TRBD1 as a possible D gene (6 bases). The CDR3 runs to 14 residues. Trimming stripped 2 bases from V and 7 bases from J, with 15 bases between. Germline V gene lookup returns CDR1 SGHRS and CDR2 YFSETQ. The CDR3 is CASSFGGAPNEAFF. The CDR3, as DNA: TGCGCCAGCAGCTTCGGGGGGGCGCCTAATGAAGCTTTCTTT.

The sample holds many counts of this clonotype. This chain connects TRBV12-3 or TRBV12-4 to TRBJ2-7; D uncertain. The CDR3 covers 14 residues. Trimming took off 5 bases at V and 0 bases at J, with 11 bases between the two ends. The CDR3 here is CASSQDTSSYEQYF. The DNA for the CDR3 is TGTGCCAGCAGTCAGGATACGAGCTCCTACGAGCAGTACTTC.

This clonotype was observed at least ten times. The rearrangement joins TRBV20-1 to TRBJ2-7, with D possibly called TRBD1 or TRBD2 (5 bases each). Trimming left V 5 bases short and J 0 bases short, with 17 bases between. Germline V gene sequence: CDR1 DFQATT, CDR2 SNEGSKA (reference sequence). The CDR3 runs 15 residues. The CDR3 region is CSAPGLLDSSYEQYF. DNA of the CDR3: TGCAGTGCTCCCGGACTCCTCGACAGCTCCTACGAGCAGTACTTC.

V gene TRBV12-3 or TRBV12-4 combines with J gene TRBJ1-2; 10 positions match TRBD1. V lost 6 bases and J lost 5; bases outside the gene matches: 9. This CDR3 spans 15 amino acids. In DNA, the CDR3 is TGTGCCAGCAGAGGGGGTGGGACAGGGGTTTATGGCTACACCTTC. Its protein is CASRGGGTGVYGYTF.

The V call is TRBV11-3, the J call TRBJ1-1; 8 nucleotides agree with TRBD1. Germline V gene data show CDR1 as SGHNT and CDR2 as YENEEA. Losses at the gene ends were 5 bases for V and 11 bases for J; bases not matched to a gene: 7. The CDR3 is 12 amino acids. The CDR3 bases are TGTGCCAGCAGCCCCGGACAGGGCCGGGCTTTCTTT. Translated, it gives CASSPGQGRAFF.

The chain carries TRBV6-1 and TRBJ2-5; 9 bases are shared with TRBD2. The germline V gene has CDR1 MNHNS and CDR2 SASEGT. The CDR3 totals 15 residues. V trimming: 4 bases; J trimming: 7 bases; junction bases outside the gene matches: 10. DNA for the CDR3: TGTGCCAGCAGTGTGGCTAGCGGGGTTGGGGGGACCCAGTACTTC. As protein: CASSVASGVGGTQYF.

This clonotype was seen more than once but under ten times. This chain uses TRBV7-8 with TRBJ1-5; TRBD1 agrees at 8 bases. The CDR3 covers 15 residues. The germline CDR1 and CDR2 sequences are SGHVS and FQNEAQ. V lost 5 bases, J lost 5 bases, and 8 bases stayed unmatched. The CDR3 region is CASSPKGQGYQPQHF. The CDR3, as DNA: TGTGCCAGCAGCCCTAAAGGACAGGGTTATCAGCCCCAGCATTTT.

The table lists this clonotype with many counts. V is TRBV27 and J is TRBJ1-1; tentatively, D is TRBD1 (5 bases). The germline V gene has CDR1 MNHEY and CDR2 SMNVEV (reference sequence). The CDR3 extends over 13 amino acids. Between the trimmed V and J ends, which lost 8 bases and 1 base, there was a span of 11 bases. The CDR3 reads CASGAGANTEAFF. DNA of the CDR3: TGTGCCAGCGGGGCCGGTGCGAACACTGAAGCTTTCTTT.

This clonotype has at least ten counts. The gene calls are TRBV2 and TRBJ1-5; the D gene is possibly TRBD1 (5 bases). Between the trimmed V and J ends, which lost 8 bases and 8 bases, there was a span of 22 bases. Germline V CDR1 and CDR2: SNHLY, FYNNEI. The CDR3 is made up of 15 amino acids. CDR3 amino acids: CASDPEFGRGKPQHF. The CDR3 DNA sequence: TGTGCCAGCGACCCGGAGTTCGGAAGGGGAAAGCCCCAGCATTTT. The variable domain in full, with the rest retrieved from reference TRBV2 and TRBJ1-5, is EPEVTQTPSHQVTQMGQEVILRCVPISNHLYFYWYRQILGQKVEFLVSFYNNEISEKSEIFDDQFSVERPDGSNFTLKIRSTKLEDSAMYFCASDPEFGRGKPQHFGDGTRLSIL.

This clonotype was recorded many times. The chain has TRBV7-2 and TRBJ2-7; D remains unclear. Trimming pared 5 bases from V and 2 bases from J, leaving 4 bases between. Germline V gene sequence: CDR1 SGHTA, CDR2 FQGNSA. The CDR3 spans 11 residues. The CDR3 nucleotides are TGTGCCAGCAGCAACACCTACGAGCAGTACTTC. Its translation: CASSNTYEQYF.

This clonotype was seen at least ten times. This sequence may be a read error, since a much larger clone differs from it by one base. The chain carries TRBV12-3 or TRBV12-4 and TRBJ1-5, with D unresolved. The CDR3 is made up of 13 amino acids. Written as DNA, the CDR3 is TGTGCCAGCAGGAAATCACTAAATCAGCCCCGGCATTTT. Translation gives CASRKSLNQPRHF.

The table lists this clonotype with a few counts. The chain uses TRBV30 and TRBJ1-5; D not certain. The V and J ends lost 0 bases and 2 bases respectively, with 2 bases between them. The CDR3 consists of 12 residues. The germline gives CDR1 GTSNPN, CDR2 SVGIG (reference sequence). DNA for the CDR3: TGTGCCTGGAGTGTTGGCAATCAGCCCCAGCATTTT. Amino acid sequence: CAWSVGNQPQHF. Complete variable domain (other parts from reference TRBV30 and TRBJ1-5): SQTIHQWPATLVQPVGSPLSLECTVEGTSNPNLYWYRQAAGRGLQLLFYSVGIGQISSEVPQNLSASRPQDRQFILSSKKLLLSDSGFYLCAWSVGNQPQHFGDGTRLSIL.

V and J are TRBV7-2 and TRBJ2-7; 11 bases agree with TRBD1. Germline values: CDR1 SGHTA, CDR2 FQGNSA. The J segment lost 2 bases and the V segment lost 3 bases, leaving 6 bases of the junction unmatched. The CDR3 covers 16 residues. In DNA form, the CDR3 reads TGTGCCAGCAGCTTTAGCCGGGACAGGGGGACCTACGAGCAGTACTTC. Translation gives CASSFSRDRGTYEQYF.

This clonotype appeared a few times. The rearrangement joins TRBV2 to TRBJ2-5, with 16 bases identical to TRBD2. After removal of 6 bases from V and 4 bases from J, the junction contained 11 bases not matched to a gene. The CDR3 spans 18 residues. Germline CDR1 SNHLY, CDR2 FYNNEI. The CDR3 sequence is CASRAGTSGGAGRETQYF. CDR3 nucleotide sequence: TGTGCCAGCAGGGCGGGGACTAGCGGGGGGGCCGGACGAGAGACCCAGTACTTC.